The T cell receptor beta chain described here comes from a study of OX40 agonist ivuxolimab in advanced cancers. Turning to the study itself: The drug used for patients, ivuxolimab, was an agonistic anti-OX40 (CD134) antibody.

A history of autoimmune disease or systemic immunosuppression excluded patients. Trimming left V 5 bases short and J 2 bases short, with 12 bases between. The germline CDR1 and CDR2 sequences are SGHAT and FQNNGV. This CDR3 has 15 amino acids. General study results and limits: CD4+ and CD8+ blood T cells expanded clonally by week 6 at 0.1 to 3.0 mg/kg.

Method: immunoSEQ multiplex PCR; TCRdb's copy keeps in-frame clones and lacks some. The sample includes some 73,000 clones, over 80% of them seen just once. Worth noting for this clone: Its antigen is not identified.

V usage is TRBV11-2 and J usage is TRBJ1-4; the D gene is possibly TRBD1 (5 bases). The receptor was isolated from an adult with an advanced solid tumor such as melanoma, head and neck, liver or kidney cancer. This sample comprised CD4+ or CD8+ T cells sorted from blood, obtained in a trial of the OX40 agonist ivuxolimab. The CDR3 is CASSPSGATNEKLFF. In DNA, the CDR3 is TGTGCCAGCAGCCCGTCCGGGGCGACTAATGAAAAACTGTTTTTT.